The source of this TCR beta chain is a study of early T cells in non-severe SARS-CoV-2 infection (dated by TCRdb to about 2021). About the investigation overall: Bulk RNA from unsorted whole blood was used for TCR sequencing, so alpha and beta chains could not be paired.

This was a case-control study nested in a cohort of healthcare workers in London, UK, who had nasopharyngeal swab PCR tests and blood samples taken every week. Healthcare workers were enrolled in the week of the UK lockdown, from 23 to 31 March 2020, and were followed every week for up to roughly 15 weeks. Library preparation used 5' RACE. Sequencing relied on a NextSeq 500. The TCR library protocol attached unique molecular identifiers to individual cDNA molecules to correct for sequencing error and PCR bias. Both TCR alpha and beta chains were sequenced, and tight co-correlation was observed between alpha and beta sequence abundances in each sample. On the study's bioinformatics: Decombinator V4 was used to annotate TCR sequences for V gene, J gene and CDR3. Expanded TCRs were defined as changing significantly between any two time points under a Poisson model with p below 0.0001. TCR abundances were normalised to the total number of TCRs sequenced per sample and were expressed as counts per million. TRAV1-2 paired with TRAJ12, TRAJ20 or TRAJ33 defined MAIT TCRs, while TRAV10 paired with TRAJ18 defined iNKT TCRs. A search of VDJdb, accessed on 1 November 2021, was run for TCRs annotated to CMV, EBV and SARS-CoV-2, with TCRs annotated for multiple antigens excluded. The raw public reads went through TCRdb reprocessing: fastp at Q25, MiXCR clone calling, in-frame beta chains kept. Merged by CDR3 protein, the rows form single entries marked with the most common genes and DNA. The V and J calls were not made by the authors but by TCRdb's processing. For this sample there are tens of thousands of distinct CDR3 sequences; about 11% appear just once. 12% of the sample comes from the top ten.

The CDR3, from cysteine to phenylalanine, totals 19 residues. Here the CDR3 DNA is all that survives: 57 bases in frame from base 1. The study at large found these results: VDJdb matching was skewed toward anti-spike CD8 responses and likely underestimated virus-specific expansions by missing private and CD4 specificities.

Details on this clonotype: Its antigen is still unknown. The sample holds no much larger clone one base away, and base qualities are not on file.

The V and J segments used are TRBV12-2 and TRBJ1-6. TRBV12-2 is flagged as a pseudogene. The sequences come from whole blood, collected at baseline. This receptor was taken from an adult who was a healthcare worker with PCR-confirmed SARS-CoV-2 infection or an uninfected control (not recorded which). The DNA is TGTGCAAGTCGCCGACCTTCTCCTCCGGCTCGAATGGGTCGCTCACCCCTCCACTTT. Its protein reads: CASRRPSPPARMGRSPLHF.